This passage covers 5 T cell receptor beta chains from one sample sequenced in a study of blood T cell repertoires in COVID-19. This table comes from immunoSEQ multiplex PCR, and its TCRdb copy is limited to in-frame clones, with some not included. The table lists about 360,000 clones, about 88% of them singletons, with just over 7% in the top ten. Material for sequencing was peripheral blood. These receptors were taken from a woman in her sixties with COVID-19, enrolled during active disease.

V and J are TRBV6-1 and TRBJ1-1, with D possibly matching TRBD1 (6 bases). The length of the CDR3 is 14 residues. Trimming shortened V by 1 base and J by 3 bases, and 9 bases separated the two germline ends. CDR1 MNHNS and CDR2 SASEGT come from the germline V gene. The CDR3 reads CASSEDRDDTEAFF. In DNA form, the CDR3 reads TGTGCCAGCAGTGAAGACAGGGATGACACTGAAGCTTTCTTT.

V gene TRBV4-2 combines with J gene TRBJ2-7; D is perhaps TRBD2 (5 bases). The V gene's germline CDR1 is LGHNA and CDR2 YNFKEQ. The CDR3 runs to 15 residues. The germline V and J ends were trimmed by 0 bases and 3 bases, with 12 bases remaining between them. CDR3 region: CASSQDSPGYYEQYF. CDR3 DNA sequence: TGTGCCAGCAGCCAAGATTCGCCGGGGTACTACGAGCAGTACTTC.

This chain uses TRBV25-1 with TRBJ1-2; the D gene is possibly TRBD1 (6 bases). V lost 1 base, J lost 2 bases, and 14 bases lay in between. The CDR3 sequence is 16 residues long. CDR1 is MGHDK and CDR2 is SYGVNS in the germline V gene. DNA for the CDR3: TGTGCCAGCAGTGAATGGCGGGGGGGGCTGAACTATGGCTACACCTTC. It translates to CASSEWRGGLNYGYTF.

The chain couples TRBV4-1 to TRBJ1-2; tentative D call: TRBD1 (6 bases). Trimming took off 2 bases at V and 8 bases at J, with 12 bases between the two ends. The CDR3 sequence is 13 residues long. The V gene's germline CDR1 is MGHRA and CDR2 YSYEKL. The CDR3, as DNA: TGCGCCAGCAGCCAATTGGGGGCCTTCGGCTACACCTTC. This translates into CASSQLGAFGYTF.

The gene calls are TRBV6-2 or TRBV6-3 and TRBJ2-7; 11 bases are a match to TRBD2. The CDR3 runs to 16 residues. Germline CDR1 and CDR2: MNHEY and SVGEGT. V lost 5 bases to trimming and J lost 2 bases; unmatched junction nucleotides: 8. CDR3 in amino acids: CASSDTGTSGTYEQYF. Here the CDR3 DNA reads TGTGCCAGCAGTGATACGGGGACTAGCGGAACCTACGAGCAGTACTTC.